This T cell receptor beta chain was sequenced during a study of OX40 agonist ivuxolimab in advanced cancers. Whole-study context: Patients assigned to dose escalation were diagnosed with hepatocellular carcinoma, melanoma, renal cell or head and neck cancer.

Germline CDR1 and CDR2: WNHNN and SYGVQD (reference sequence). The CDR3 covers 13 residues. The V gene lost 10 bases and the J gene lost 1 base, with 13 bases spanning the gap. TCRdb's table, derived via immunoSEQ multiplex PCR, lists solely in-frame clones and lacks some. The sample records around 61,000 clones, about 80% being singletons. Sequencing was performed on CD4+ or CD8+ T cells sorted from blood, taken in a trial of the OX40 agonist ivuxolimab. V and J are TRBV10-1 and TRBJ1-1; no firm D call. The clonotype originates from an adult with an advanced solid tumor such as melanoma, head and neck, liver or kidney cancer. The chain's CDR3 is CATRVQSNTEAFF. The CDR3 DNA follows: TGCGCCACAAGGGTCCAGTCGAACACTGAAGCTTTCTTT.